The entry below gives a single T cell receptor (beta chain) sequence along with its context. TCRdb keeps only in-frame clones here, not all; method: immunoSEQ multiplex PCR. The data show about 98,000 clones, around 90% seen once. V dropped 8 bases and J dropped 6 bases, with 16 bases sitting between them. The length of the CDR3 is 14 residues. In germline, CDR1 is KGHDR, CDR2 SFDVKD. The data were taken from a study of blood T cell repertoires in COVID-19. The specimen sequenced was peripheral blood. The TCR was taken from a woman in her 50s with COVID-19, enrolled during active disease. The chain recombines TRBV24-1 with TRBJ1-5; D is unclear. CDR3 nucleotides: TGTGCCACCAAAATTCTGGGCCCCAGTCAGCCCCAGCATTTT. Its translation: CATKILGPSQPQHF.